This T cell receptor (beta chain) is drawn from a study of identical twins. The CDR3 is made up of 13 amino acids. Germline CDR1 is SGHAT and CDR2 is FQNNGV. The V gene lost 8 bases and the J gene lost 5 bases, with 14 bases spanning the gap. This clonotype was counted at least ten times. TCRdb passed the 5' RACE reads through MiXCR, listing each CDR3 protein once. The sample consists of some 1,700,000 distinct CDR3 sequences, 32% of them appearing once. The chain combines TRBV11-2 with TRBJ2-3; perhaps TRBD2 as D (7 bases). The material sequenced was cord blood. The sequence was obtained from a newborn girl in good health. CDR3 residues: CASGGAVGDTQYF. CDR3 bases: TGTGCCAGCGGGGGGGCGGTGGGAGATACGCAGTATTTT.